These 23 T cell receptor beta chains came from one sample sequenced in a study of blood T cell repertoires in COVID-19. Assay used: immunoSEQ multiplex PCR; TCRdb lists only in-frame clones, some missing. The sample has fewer than 400,000 clones, approximately 85% seen once. The sequenced sample was PBMCs or T cells enriched from blood (not recorded which). These receptors all come from a man in his thirties or forties who had recovered from COVID-19.

CDR3 coding DNA: TGTGCCACCAGTGACGGGACTTCCGCGAGCTCCTACGAGCAGTACTTC. Translating gives CATSDGTSASSYEQYF. The rearrangement links TRBV24-1 to TRBJ2-7, with D perhaps TRBD2 (6 bases). There are 16 residues in the CDR3. Germline-derived CDR1 and CDR2 are KGHDR and SFDVKD. Trimming took off 4 bases at V and 0 bases at J, with 15 bases between the two ends.

This chain links TRBV19 with TRBJ1-3; D not certain. Trimming stripped 4 bases from V and 2 bases from J, with 9 bases between. Germline CDR1 LNHDA, CDR2 SQIVND (reference sequence). This CDR3 region has 14 residues. Written as DNA, the CDR3 is TGTGCCAGTAGTACCACACCGCCTGGAAACACCATATATTTT. Its protein is CASSTTPPGNTIYF.

The chain has TRBV19 and TRBJ1-2; no reliable D call. Trimming took 6 bases from V and 5 from J, leaving 19 bases between them. The CDR3 is 15 amino acids. The germline CDR1 and CDR2 sequences are LNHDA and SQIVND (reference sequence). The CDR3 DNA is TGTGCCAGTAGCTCCCCGGCTCGCGGCCTGTATGGCTACACCTTC. Its translation: CASSSPARGLYGYTF.

The V gene is TRBV5-1, the J gene TRBJ1-1; 8 bases fit TRBD1. J was trimmed by 5 bases and V by 0 bases; bases with no gene match: 6. The CDR3 extends over 15 amino acids. In germline, CDR1 is SGHRS, CDR2 YFSETQ. CDR3 residues: CASSLEVQGGTEAFF. The CDR3, as DNA: TGCGCCAGCAGCTTGGAAGTACAGGGGGGAACTGAAGCTTTCTTT.

The V call is TRBV9, the J call TRBJ2-1; TRBD2 matches 13 bases. Germline lookup yields CDR1 SGDLS and CDR2 YYNGEE. The junction had 2 bases not matched to a gene; V was cut back by 1 base and J by 7 bases. This CDR3 comprises 15 residues. The CDR3 loop is CASSVTSGGVNEQFF. In DNA, the CDR3 is TGTGCCAGCAGCGTAACTAGCGGGGGGGTGAATGAGCAGTTCTTC.

The chain recombines TRBV4-1 with TRBJ2-1; TRBD1 matches 7 bases. The CDR3 has 16 amino acids. The V gene's germline CDR1 is MGHRA and CDR2 YSYEKL. With V trimmed by 3 bases and J by 3 bases, 8 bases remained unmatched. CDR3 coding DNA: TGCGCCAGCAGCCAGTCCGGGACAGAGGGCTACAATGAGCAGTTCTTC. Protein sequence: CASSQSGTEGYNEQFF.

The V gene is TRBV27, the J gene TRBJ1-5, with 9 bases aligning to TRBD1. Germline lookup yields CDR1 MNHEY and CDR2 SMNVEV (reference sequence). V was clipped by 6 bases and J by 3 bases; unmatched bases: 12. The CDR3 runs 17 residues. This CDR3 is CASRQGRTGADNQPQHF. The DNA for the CDR3 is TGTGCCAGCAGGCAGGGTCGGACAGGGGCCGACAATCAGCCCCAGCATTTT.

The rearrangement joins TRBV6-5 to TRBJ1-1; no clear D gene. The CDR3 loop spans 13 amino acids. From germline, CDR1 is MNHEY and CDR2 SVGAGI. The germline V and J ends were trimmed by 6 bases and 5 bases, with 13 bases remaining between them. CDR3 sequence reads: CASSARSRTEAFF. Here the CDR3 DNA reads TGTGCCAGCAGCGCTAGATCTAGAACTGAAGCTTTCTTT.

A few counts support this clone. The rearrangement uses TRBV7-2 and TRBJ1-2, with a tentative D call TRBD1 (6 bases). V was cut by 4 bases and J by 6 bases, with 9 bases left in between. The CDR3 has 12 residues. Looked up from germline, CDR1 is SGHTA and CDR2 is FQGNSA. The CDR3 protein is CASSYYRDGYTF. The CDR3 DNA sequence: TGTGCCAGCAGCTACTACAGGGATGGCTACACCTTC.

The rearrangement links TRBV10-3 to TRBJ1-3; D not certain. V was cut by 6 bases and J by 4 bases, with 7 bases left in between. The CDR3 runs to 12 residues. The V gene's germline CDR1 is ENHRY and CDR2 SYGVKD. The CDR3 protein is CAISQQGNTIYF. The CDR3 coding sequence is TGTGCCATCAGCCAACAAGGAAACACCATATATTTT.

The rearrangement joins TRBV5-4 to TRBJ2-7, with 9 bases identical to TRBD2. This CDR3 has 15 residues. V dropped 0 bases and J dropped 2; count of bases not matched to a gene: 3. Looked up from germline, CDR1 is SGHNT and CDR2 is YYREEE (reference sequence). The CDR3 bases are TGTGCCAGCAGCTTGGGTGGCGGGGGGGCCTACGAGCAGTACTTC. It codes for CASSLGGGGAYEQYF.

The rearrangement joins TRBV2 to TRBJ1-3; D is perhaps TRBD1 (5 bases). The length of the CDR3 is 15 residues. With 6 bases removed from V and 0 bases from J, the gap between germline ends came to 12 bases. Germline lookup yields CDR1 SNHLY and CDR2 FYNNEI. The CDR3 protein is CASRDVRGSGNTIYF. CDR3 nucleotide sequence: TGTGCCAGCAGGGACGTAAGGGGCTCTGGAAACACCATATATTTT.

In DNA, the CDR3 is TGTGCCAGCAGTTCCACCCGGACTAGCGGGGGGCCCACAGATACGCAGTATTTT. Amino acids: CASSSTRTSGGPTDTQYF. The chain employs TRBV27 and TRBJ2-3; 14 nucleotides align to TRBD2. CDR3 length: 18 amino acids. Germline CDR1 MNHEY, CDR2 SMNVEV (reference sequence). V lost 4 bases to trimming and J lost 2 bases; unmatched junction nucleotides: 8.

This clone turned up a few times. The V gene is TRBV30, the J gene TRBJ2-1; 9 nucleotides align to TRBD2. V shed 6 bases and J 0 bases; nucleotides not matched to a gene: 15. The CDR3 is made up of 18 amino acids. Germline assignment: CDR1 GTSNPN and CDR2 SVGIG (reference sequence). CDR3 loop: CACKGALSGGSSYNEQFF. CDR3 in DNA: TGTGCCTGTAAAGGTGCCCTAAGCGGGGGGAGCTCCTACAATGAGCAGTTCTTC.

This clone was observed a few times. The gene calls are TRBV29-1 and TRBJ1-2, with a tentative D call TRBD1 (6 bases). The CDR3 runs 13 residues. The V gene lost 4 bases and the J gene lost 7 bases, with 16 bases spanning the gap. CDR1 is SQVTM, CDR2 ANQGSEA, per germline. The CDR3 coding sequence is TGCAGCGTTGTAGTGGCAGGGGTAGGTGGCTACACCTTC. It translates to CSVVVAGVGGYTF.

This chain connects TRBV5-1 to TRBJ1-2, with D perhaps matching TRBD1 (5 bases). The CDR3 has 14 residues. V gave up 0 bases and J gave up 4 bases, with 10 bases separating them. Per the germline V gene, CDR1 is SGHRS and CDR2 is YFSETQ. The CDR3 protein is CASSLGDSIYGYTF. The DNA of the CDR3 is TGCGCCAGCAGCTTGGGAGACAGTATCTATGGCTACACCTTC. The whole variable domain, filled in from reference TRBV5-1 and TRBJ1-2, reads KAGVTQTPRYLIKTRGQQVTLSCSPISGHRSVSWYQQTPGQGLQFLFEYFSETQRNKGNFPGRFSGRQFSNSRSEMNVSTLELGDSALYLCASSLGDSIYGYTFGSGTRLTVV.

The sample holds one count of this clone. The V gene is TRBV12-3 or TRBV12-4, the J gene TRBJ2-7; 7 bases fit TRBD1. The CDR3 is 13 residues long. Germline trimming cut 1 base from V and 9 bases from J; bases unmatched to any gene: 6. This CDR3 reads CASSLEGARAQYF. DNA for the CDR3: TGTGCCAGCAGTTTAGAGGGGGCGCGGGCGCAGTACTTC.

The chain links TRBV2 to TRBJ1-1; TRBD1 matches at 11 bases. With V trimmed by 4 bases and J by 4 bases, 11 bases remained unmatched. Germline V gene lookup returns CDR1 SNHLY and CDR2 FYNNEI. The CDR3 loop spans 17 amino acids. The CDR3 DNA sequence: TGTGCCAGCAGTGCCGGACAGGGGGCCTACAGGGGCACTGAAGCTTTCTTT. The encoded protein is CASSAGQGAYRGTEAFF.

This clone was seen a handful of times. J is TRBJ1-2 and V is TRBV11-2; TRBD1 is a possible D gene (5 bases). V lost 5 bases to trimming and J lost 6 bases, with 19 bases between them. The CDR3 is made up of 15 amino acids. Germline values: CDR1 SGHAT, CDR2 FQNNGV. CDR3 sequence reads: CASSPGPAPIHGYTF. The CDR3 DNA sequence: TGTGCCAGCAGCCCAGGGCCTGCTCCGATTCATGGCTACACCTTC.

The chain couples TRBV27 to TRBJ1-1; no firm D call. This CDR3 contains 12 residues. The germline CDR1 and CDR2 sequences are MNHEY and SMNVEV (reference sequence). Trimming cost V 3 bases and J 6 bases, with 8 bases left between them. The CDR3: CASSFLGAEAFF. The CDR3 bases are TGTGCCAGCAGTTTCTTGGGCGCTGAAGCTTTCTTT.

V usage is TRBV3-1 (or the pseudogene TRBV3-2) and J usage is TRBJ2-7; D remains unclear. Germline V CDR1 and CDR2: LGHDT, YNNKEL (reference sequence). V gave up 4 bases and J gave up 3 bases, with 16 bases separating them. The CDR3 has 15 amino acids. CDR3 nucleotides: TGTGCCAGCAGCCCGATTACTTCGATCGGCTACGAGCAGTACTTC. It translates to CASSPITSIGYEQYF.

V and J are TRBV6-4 and TRBJ1-1; 8 nucleotides line up with TRBD1. CDR1 and CDR2 (germline): MRHNA, SNTAGT. The CDR3 is 14 amino acids. With 5 bases clipped from V and 2 bases from J, the junction kept 4 bases outside the gene matches. Here the CDR3 DNA reads TGTGCCAGCAGTCTCGGACAGGGAAACACTGAAGCTTTCTTT. Translated, it gives CASSLGQGNTEAFF.

This chain links TRBV4-2 with TRBJ2-5; 10 bases agree with TRBD2. The trim removed 0 bases at V and 5 bases at J, leaving 6 bases unmatched. CDR3 length: 16 amino acids. In germline, CDR1 is LGHNA, CDR2 YNFKEQ. The CDR3 is CASSQDASGGAETQYF. In DNA, the CDR3 is TGTGCCAGCAGCCAAGACGCAAGCGGGGGGGCGGAGACCCAGTACTTC.